The 26 T cell receptor beta chains listed next were all sequenced from one sample in a study of Ad26.COV2.S vaccination and SARS-CoV-2 variants. Treatment meaning: about 20 received Ad26.COV2.S at low or high dose, single or two shots; 5 received placebo; per-sample allocation not given. Each sample was drawn 63 days after the first injection (of vaccine or placebo). Clones were sequenced by immunoSEQ multiplex PCR, and TCRdb holds only the in-frame ones, with some missing. The sample lists a few hundred thousand clones, over 75% occurring once. Sample: peripheral blood, taken in a trial of Ad26.COV2.S vaccine versus placebo. All receptors derive from a person aged 18-65 years who received the Ad26.COV2.S COVID-19 vaccine or a placebo.

The genes are TRBV6-1 and TRBJ2-5; D uncertain. CDR3 length: 11 amino acids. Germline CDR1 is MNHNS and CDR2 is SASEGT. The V end lost 3 bases, the J end lost 2 bases, and 1 base lay between the germline ends. The CDR3 sequence: CASSEQETQYF. The CDR3 nucleotides are TGTGCCAGCAGTGAGCAAGAGACCCAGTACTTC.

CDR3 sequence: CASSLEGNEGQFF. As DNA, the CDR3 is TGTGCCAGCAGCCTCGAAGGGAATGAGGGGCAGTTCTTC. The chain carries TRBV6-5 and TRBJ2-1; D is possibly TRBD2 (5 bases). Trimming stripped 6 bases from V and 12 bases from J, with 18 bases between. Germline V lookup: CDR1 MNHEY, CDR2 SVGAGI. This CDR3 has 13 residues.

In this sample, this clone turned up once. This sequence joins TRBV12-3 or TRBV12-4 and TRBJ1-1; a possible D gene is TRBD1 (5 bases). The V end was cut by 7 bases, the J end by 3 bases, with 12 bases between. The CDR3 is 13 residues long. CDR3 nucleotides: TGTGCCAGCACCTATGGGGCTTACACTGAAGCTTTCTTT. Protein sequence: CASTYGAYTEAFF.

This chain connects TRBV5-4 to TRBJ2-7; 9 nucleotides align to TRBD2. Germline-derived CDR1 and CDR2 are SGHNT and YYREEE (reference sequence). CDR3 length equals 17 residues. J gave up 6 bases and V 0 bases, and 13 bases lay outside the gene matches. DNA for the CDR3: TGTGCCAGCAGCTTGGGGGCCCAGCGCGGGGGGGCGAGCGAGCAGTACTTC. Amino acids: CASSLGAQRGGASEQYF.

The rearrangement uses TRBV7-3 and TRBJ2-3; 8 positions agree with TRBD2. Germline values: CDR1 SGHTA, CDR2 FQGTGA. This CDR3 has 17 amino acids. V trimming: 2 bases; J trimming: 2 bases; junction bases outside the gene matches: 9. CDR3 in amino acids: CASSLPAGGGLTDTQYF. CDR3 sequence (DNA): TGTGCCAGCAGCTTACCGGCGGGCGGGGGGCTCACAGATACGCAGTATTTT.

The chain has TRBV4-3 and TRBJ2-3, with 16 positions matching TRBD2. Germline CDR1 is LGHNA and CDR2 is YSLEER. V was pared by 4 bases and J by 0 bases, with 1 base of the junction left unmatched. The CDR3 is made up of 17 amino acids. Written as DNA, the CDR3 is TGCGCCAGCAGCCCGGGACTAGCGGGGGGGAGCACAGATACGCAGTATTTT. Protein sequence: CASSPGLAGGSTDTQYF.

The chain is built from TRBV30 and TRBJ1-4, with a weak D call TRBD1 (5 bases). This CDR3 is built from 15 residues. Germline lookup yields CDR1 GTSNPN and CDR2 SVGIG (reference sequence). V lost 2 bases and J 4 bases, leaving 14 bases between the germline ends. CDR3 coding DNA: TGTGCCTGGAGTCGCGGGCGAGACAGTAATGAAAAACTGTTTTTT. It codes for CAWSRGRDSNEKLFF.

The chain employs TRBV5-8 and TRBJ1-2; D remains unclear. The CDR3 is made up of 14 amino acids. The V gene's germline CDR1 is SGHTS and CDR2 YDEGEE. Trimming stripped 0 bases from V and 0 bases from J, with 6 bases between. This chain's CDR3 is CASSLVGANYGYTF. CDR3 nucleotide sequence: TGTGCCAGCAGCTTGGTCGGAGCTAACTATGGCTACACCTTC.

This clone has only a few counts. The V and J genes are TRBV19 and TRBJ1-5; D ambiguous. This CDR3 comprises 13 residues. Trimming pared 3 bases from V and 3 bases from J, leaving 6 bases between. CDR1 and CDR2 from the germline V gene are LNHDA and SQIVND (reference sequence). CDR3 residues: CASSIRANQPQHF. DNA for the CDR3: TGTGCCAGTAGTATCAGAGCCAATCAGCCCCAGCATTTT. The variable domain in full, with the rest retrieved from reference TRBV19 and TRBJ1-5, is DGGITQSPKYLFRKEGQNVTLSCEQNLNHDAMYWYRQDPGQGLRLIYYSQIVNDFQKGDIAEGYSVSREKKESFPLTVTSAQKNPTAFYLCASSIRANQPQHFGDGTRLSIL.

The V and J genes are TRBV29-1 and TRBJ1-1; 7 bases fit TRBD1. CDR3 length: 12 residues. CDR1 and CDR2 (germline): SQVTM, ANQGSEA. CDR3 amino acids: CTTTGRGTEAFF. The CDR3 coding sequence is TGCACCACGACAGGGAGGGGGACTGAAGCTTTCTTT.

This clone came up a few times. V usage is TRBV5-1 and J usage is TRBJ2-1, with D tentatively TRBD2 (6 bases). Trimming pared 4 bases from V and 4 bases from J, leaving 15 bases between. The CDR3 covers 15 residues. Germline assignment: CDR1 SGHRS and CDR2 YFSETQ. The CDR3 bases are TGCGCCAGCAGCGGGGGACTTGGACTTTACAATGAGCAGTTCTTC. It yields the protein CASSGGLGLYNEQFF.

This chain uses TRBV11-2 with TRBJ2-7; tentative D call: TRBD2 (6 bases). Germline-derived CDR1 and CDR2 are SGHAT and FQNNGV. The CDR3 runs to 17 residues. Trimming took 5 bases from V and 0 from J, leaving 20 bases between them. The CDR3, as DNA: TGTGCCAGCAGCACTAGAGATGGGGGGAGAGGCTCCTACGAGCAGTACTTC. This sequence encodes CASSTRDGGRGSYEQYF.

V gene TRBV3-1 (or the pseudogene TRBV3-2) combines with J gene TRBJ1-6; D is undetermined. V lost 1 base and J 7 bases, leaving 11 bases between the germline ends. This CDR3 region has 15 residues. Germline CDR1 LGHDT, CDR2 YNNKEL (reference sequence). The CDR3 loop is CASSQASGGNSPLHF. CDR3 in DNA: TGTGCCAGCAGCCAAGCGTCCGGCGGGAATTCACCCCTCCACTTT.

This chain uses TRBV19 with TRBJ1-2; D not certain. This CDR3 is 12 amino acids long. The V gene's germline CDR1 is LNHDA and CDR2 SQIVND (reference sequence). V lost 3 bases to trimming and J lost 1 base, with 3 bases between them. CDR3 sequence: CASSIDNYGYTF. CDR3 bases: TGTGCCAGTAGTATCGATAACTATGGCTACACCTTC.

J is TRBJ2-1 and V is TRBV19, with 11 positions matching TRBD2. Germline assignment: CDR1 LNHDA and CDR2 SQIVND (reference sequence). V shed 1 base, J shed 5 bases, and the junction held 1 base outside the gene matches. The CDR3 length is 15 residues. CDR3 nucleotides: TGTGCCAGTAGTATAGCTAGCGGGGGGAACAATGAGCAGTTCTTC. Its translation: CASSIASGGNNEQFF. The variable domain in full, with the rest retrieved from reference TRBV19 and TRBJ2-1, is DGGITQSPKYLFRKEGQNVTLSCEQNLNHDAMYWYRQDPGQGLRLIYYSQIVNDFQKGDIAEGYSVSREKKESFPLTVTSAQKNPTAFYLCASSIASGGNNEQFFGPGTRLTVL.

V and J are TRBV19 and TRBJ2-5; 9 bases are a match to TRBD1. The germline V gene has CDR1 LNHDA and CDR2 SQIVND (reference sequence). Trimming took 4 bases from V and 5 from J; bases not matched to a gene: 2. The CDR3 extends over 13 amino acids. The CDR3 here is CASSKDRGETQYF. As DNA, the CDR3 is TGTGCCAGTAGTAAAGACAGGGGGGAGACCCAGTACTTC.

V is TRBV5-4 and J is TRBJ2-1, with 7 bases identical to TRBD1. Looked up from germline, CDR1 is SGHNT and CDR2 is YYREEE (reference sequence). V was pared by 2 bases and J by 5 bases, with 1 base of the junction left unmatched. This CDR3 comprises 13 residues. CDR3 nucleotide sequence: TGTGCCAGCAGCTTACAGGGGAACAATGAGCAGTTCTTC. Its translation: CASSLQGNNEQFF.

The chain carries TRBV6-6 and TRBJ1-5; 9 positions match TRBD1. The CDR3 contains 17 residues. The trim removed 5 bases at V and 1 base at J, leaving 9 bases unmatched. CDR1 and CDR2 (germline): MNHNY, SVGAGI (reference sequence). The CDR3 nucleotides are TGTGCCAGCAGTCCAGGATACGGACAGGGGAGCAATCAGCCCCAGCATTTT. Its protein product is CASSPGYGQGSNQPQHF.

The V and J genes are TRBV4-1 and TRBJ1-3, with D unclear. The ends were cut back, 4 bases at V and 3 bases at J, with 10 bases in the middle. The CDR3 runs to 14 residues. The germline V gene has CDR1 MGHRA and CDR2 YSYEKL. The CDR3 sequence is CASSPTGGGNTIYF. CDR3 in DNA: TGCGCCAGCAGCCCAACGGGAGGTGGAAACACCATATATTTT.

The chain is built from TRBV5-6 and TRBJ2-7; 8 bases are shared with TRBD1. This CDR3 region has 13 residues. V dropped 7 bases and J dropped 2; count of bases not matched to a gene: 5. CDR1 is SGHDT, CDR2 YYEEEE, per germline. Here the CDR3 reads CASVGQGAYEQYF. The CDR3 region has the DNA TGTGCCAGCGTTGGACAGGGAGCCTACGAGCAGTACTTC.

The chain employs TRBV10-3 and TRBJ1-1, with D unresolved. Germline V lookup: CDR1 ENHRY, CDR2 SYGVKD. The CDR3 is 13 residues long. V was cut by 4 bases and J by 1 base, with 7 bases left in between. For the CDR3, the DNA is TGTGCCATCAGTGTGAGATGGAACACTGAAGCTTTCTTT. Amino acids: CAISVRWNTEAFF.

The chain links TRBV7-2 to TRBJ1-2, with a tentative D call TRBD1 (5 bases). Germline V gives CDR1 SGHTA, CDR2 FQGNSA. With 4 bases removed from V and 8 bases from J, the gap between germline ends came to 17 bases. This CDR3 is 14 amino acids long. As DNA, the CDR3 is TGTGCCAGCAGCTCCCGGGACGGGTCGACGGGCTACACCTTC. It codes for CASSSRDGSTGYTF. Full variable domain (remainder filled in from reference TRBV7-2 and TRBJ1-2): GAGVSQSPSNKVTEKGKDVELRCDPISGHTALYWYRQSLGQGLEFLIYFQGNSAPDKSGLPSDRFSAERTGGSVSTLTIQRTQQEDSAVYLCASSSRDGSTGYTFGSGTRLTVV.

V is TRBV6-6 and J is TRBJ1-5; D is undetermined. Germline V gives CDR1 MNHNY, CDR2 SVGAGI (reference sequence). The V gene lost 7 bases and the J gene lost 7 bases, with 11 bases spanning the gap. The CDR3 extends over 12 amino acids. The CDR3 DNA reads as TGTGCCAGCACCTCCGAAGGGCAGCCCCAGCATTTT. It yields the protein CASTSEGQPQHF.

This sequence joins TRBV20-1 and TRBJ1-1; 7 bases map to TRBD1. Germline CDR1 is DFQATT and CDR2 is SNEGSKA (reference sequence). The CDR3 consists of 14 residues. With 3 bases clipped from V and 6 bases from J, the junction kept 10 bases outside the gene matches. This chain's CDR3 is CSASGVQGVPEAFF. CDR3 nucleotides: TGCAGTGCTAGTGGGGTCCAGGGGGTCCCTGAAGCTTTCTTT.

The chain links TRBV19 to TRBJ1-4, with a weak D call TRBD1 (6 bases). The germline V gene encodes CDR1 LNHDA and CDR2 SQIVND (reference sequence). This CDR3 contains 17 residues. The V end lost 5 bases, the J end lost 8 bases, and 24 bases lay between the germline ends. The CDR3 sequence: CASSFGPGARGGEKLFF. The CDR3 coding sequence is TGTGCCAGTAGTTTTGGGCCAGGGGCCAGGGGCGGCGAAAAACTGTTTTTT.

The rearrangement links TRBV4-1 to TRBJ1-6; a possible D gene is TRBD1 (5 bases). The CDR3 contains 15 residues. Looked up from germline, CDR1 is MGHRA and CDR2 is YSYEKL. V shed 1 base and J shed 10 bases, with 14 bases lying between them. CDR3 in amino acids: CASSQARGSGSPLHF. As DNA, the CDR3 is TGCGCCAGCAGCCAAGCGAGGGGTTCAGGGTCACCCCTCCACTTT.